Reported below is one T cell receptor (beta chain). Recruits, aged about 18 to 100 years, lived in 25 or so US areas. Resolution of symptoms, clearance, or two negative PCRs was present in recovered Cohort 3 donors. This entry belongs to a study of blood T cell repertoires in COVID-19. Study summary: Sample material is recorded as cDNA or gDNA derived from T cells, B-cell-depleted T cells, or PBMCs.

How the authors handled the data: Researchers report that nucleated cell counts were estimated from reference gene primer amplification. The repertoire was sequenced with immunoSEQ multiplex PCR; TCRdb's copy has only in-frame clones and lacks some. The DNA was the basis for D and trimming; V, J and clone size are from that table. Here the sample spans 110,000 to 150,000 clones, more than 80% being singletons. Germline V lookup: CDR1 MGHRA, CDR2 YSYEKL. J lost 2 bases, V lost 7 bases, and 14 bases had no gene match. This CDR3 is 19 amino acids long. The specimen sequenced was PBMCs or T cells enriched from blood (not recorded which). The chain has TRBV4-1 and TRBJ2-2; 12 nucleotides align to TRBD2. This clonotype was sampled from a man between 45 and 60 years old who had recovered from COVID-19. The CDR3 loop reads CASTMPKTSGGLNTGELFF. The CDR3 DNA sequence: TGCGCCAGCACCATGCCGAAGACTAGCGGGGGACTCAACACCGGGGAGCTGTTTTTT.